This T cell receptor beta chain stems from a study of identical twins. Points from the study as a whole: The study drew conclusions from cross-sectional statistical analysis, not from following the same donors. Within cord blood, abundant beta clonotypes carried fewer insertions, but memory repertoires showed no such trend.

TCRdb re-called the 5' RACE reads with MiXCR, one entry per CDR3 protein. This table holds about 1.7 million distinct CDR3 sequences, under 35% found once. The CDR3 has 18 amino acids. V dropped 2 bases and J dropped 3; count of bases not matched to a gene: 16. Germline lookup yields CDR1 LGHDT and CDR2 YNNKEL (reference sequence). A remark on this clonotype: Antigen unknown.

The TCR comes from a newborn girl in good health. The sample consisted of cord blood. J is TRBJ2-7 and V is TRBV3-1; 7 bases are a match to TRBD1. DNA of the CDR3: TGTGCCAGCAGCCAACGCGGGCACAGGGGATTTGGGGACTACGAGCAGTACTTC. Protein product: CASSQRGHRGFGDYEQYF.